The 8 T cell receptor beta chains below were found in one sample sequenced in a study of radiotherapy plus CTLA-4 blockade in lung cancer. Sequencing was performed with immunoSEQ multiplex PCR; in TCRdb, only in-frame clones are kept and a portion is missing. The sample has about 85,000 clones, around 86% seen once; the top ten hold more than 2%. This specimen consisted of peripheral blood, obtained from a patient treated with radiotherapy plus ipilimumab. These receptors all come from a human donor with non-small cell lung cancer who had a partial response to radiotherapy plus ipilimumab.

The J gene is TRBJ2-1, the V gene TRBV2; possibly TRBD2 for D (5 bases). This CDR3 comprises 11 residues. The germline CDR1 and CDR2 sequences are SNHLY and FYNNEI. Trimming cost V 1 base and J 10 bases, with 5 bases left between them. The CDR3 sequence: CASSEEREQFF. The DNA of the CDR3 is TGTGCCAGCAGTGAAGAGCGGGAGCAGTTCTTC.

This chain joins TRBV4-3 and TRBJ1-2; 7 bases agree with TRBD1. CDR3 length: 14 amino acids. Trimming took 2 bases from V and 8 from J; bases not matched to a gene: 8. Germline V lookup: CDR1 LGHNA, CDR2 YSLEER. CDR3 nucleotide sequence: TGCGCCAGCAGCCAACCAGAGGGGGCAGGAGGCTACACCTTC. Translating gives CASSQPEGAGGYTF.

The chain is built from TRBV5-6 and TRBJ1-4; D is possibly TRBD1 (5 bases). Germline V gene lookup returns CDR1 SGHDT and CDR2 YYEEEE. The V and J ends lost 2 bases and 8 bases respectively, with 13 bases between them. CDR3 length: 14 amino acids. CDR3 region: CASSFQGVGEKLFF. Written as DNA, the CDR3 is TGTGCCAGCAGCTTTCAGGGTGTTGGCGAAAAACTGTTTTTT.

The V call is TRBV6-5, the J call TRBJ2-5; D is unclear. Germline CDR1 MNHEY, CDR2 SVGAGI. This CDR3 is 13 amino acids long. Trimming left V 0 bases short and J 11 bases short, with 13 bases between. CDR3 nucleotides: TGTGCCAGCAGTTACTCGGAAACGACCGGGCAGTACTTC. Its protein product is CASSYSETTGQYF.

The gene calls are TRBV19 and TRBJ2-1; TRBD2 is a possible D gene (6 bases). CDR1 and CDR2 from the germline V gene are LNHDA and SQIVND (reference sequence). V was clipped by 4 bases and J by 4 bases, with 11 bases between them. The CDR3 runs to 14 residues. The CDR3 DNA reads as TGTGCCAGTAGTAGAGCGGGTACTTACAATGAGCAGTTCTTC. This translates into CASSRAGTYNEQFF.

V gene TRBV5-1 combines with J gene TRBJ2-2; D gene uncertain. Germline CDR1 is SGHRS and CDR2 is YFSETQ. The CDR3 consists of 13 residues. Trimming cost V 0 bases and J 7 bases, with 7 bases left between them. The CDR3 nucleotides read TGCGCCAGCAGCTTGGCCTCAGGCGGGGAGCTGTTTTTT. Translating it yields CASSLASGGELFF.

V gene TRBV28 combines with J gene TRBJ2-3, with a possible D match to TRBD2 (6 bases). Trimming stripped 6 bases from V and 6 bases from J, with 22 bases between. This CDR3 contains 16 residues. Germline lookup yields CDR1 MDHEN and CDR2 SYDVKM. CDR3 sequence: CASSPGGAWVPDTQYF. The CDR3 coding sequence is TGTGCCAGCAGCCCCGGAGGGGCTTGGGTTCCGGATACGCAGTATTTT.

V and J are TRBV19 and TRBJ1-1, with a tentative D call TRBD1 (5 bases). The CDR3 contains 14 residues. V was shortened by 4 bases and J by 5 bases, with 14 bases between the two germline ends. Germline V CDR1 and CDR2: LNHDA, SQIVND (reference sequence). The CDR3 region has the DNA TGTGCCAGTAGTACGGCAGGGCGAAGGACTGAAGCTTTCTTT. This encodes CASSTAGRRTEAFF.